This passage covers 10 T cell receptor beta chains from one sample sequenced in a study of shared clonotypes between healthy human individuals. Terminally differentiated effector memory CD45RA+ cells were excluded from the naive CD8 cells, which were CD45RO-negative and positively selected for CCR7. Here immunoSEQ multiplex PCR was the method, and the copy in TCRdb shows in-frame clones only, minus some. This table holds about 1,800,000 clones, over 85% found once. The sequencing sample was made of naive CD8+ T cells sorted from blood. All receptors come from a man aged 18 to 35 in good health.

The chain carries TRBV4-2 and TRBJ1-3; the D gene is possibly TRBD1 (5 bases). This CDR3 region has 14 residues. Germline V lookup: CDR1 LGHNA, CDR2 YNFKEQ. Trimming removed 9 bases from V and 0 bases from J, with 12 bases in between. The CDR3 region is CASRGGNSGNTIYF. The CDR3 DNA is TGTGCCAGTCGGGGGGGGAACTCTGGAAACACCATATATTTT.

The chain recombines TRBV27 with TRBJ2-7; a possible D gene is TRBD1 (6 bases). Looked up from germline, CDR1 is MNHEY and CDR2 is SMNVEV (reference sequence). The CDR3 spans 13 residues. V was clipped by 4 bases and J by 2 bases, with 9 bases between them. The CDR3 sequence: CASSWGHAYEQYF. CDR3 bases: TGTGCCAGCAGTTGGGGACACGCCTACGAGCAGTACTTC.

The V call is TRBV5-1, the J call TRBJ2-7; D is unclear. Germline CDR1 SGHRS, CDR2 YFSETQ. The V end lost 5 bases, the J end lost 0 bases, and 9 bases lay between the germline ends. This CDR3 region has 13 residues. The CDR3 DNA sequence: TGCGCCAGCAGAGAGTCGGACTCCTACGAGCAGTACTTC. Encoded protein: CASRESDSYEQYF.

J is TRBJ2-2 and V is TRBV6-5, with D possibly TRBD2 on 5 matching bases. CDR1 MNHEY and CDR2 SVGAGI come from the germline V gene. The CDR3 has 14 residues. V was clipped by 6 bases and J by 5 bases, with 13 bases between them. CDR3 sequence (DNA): TGTGCCAGCAGGGGTCTAACGGGGACCGGGGAGCTGTTTTTT. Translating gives CASRGLTGTGELFF.

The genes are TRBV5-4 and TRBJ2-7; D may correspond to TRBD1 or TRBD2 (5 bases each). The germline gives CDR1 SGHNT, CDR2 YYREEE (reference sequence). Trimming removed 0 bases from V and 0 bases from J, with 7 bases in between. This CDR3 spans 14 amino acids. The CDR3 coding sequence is TGTGCCAGCAGCTTGGCGGGGACCTCCTACGAGCAGTACTTC. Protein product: CASSLAGTSYEQYF.

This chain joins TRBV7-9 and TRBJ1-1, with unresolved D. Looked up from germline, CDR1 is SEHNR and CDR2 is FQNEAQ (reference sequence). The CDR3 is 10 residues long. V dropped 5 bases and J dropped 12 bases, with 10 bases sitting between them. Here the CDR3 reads CASSTDGTFF. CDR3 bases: TGTGCCAGCAGCACGGACGGTACTTTCTTT.

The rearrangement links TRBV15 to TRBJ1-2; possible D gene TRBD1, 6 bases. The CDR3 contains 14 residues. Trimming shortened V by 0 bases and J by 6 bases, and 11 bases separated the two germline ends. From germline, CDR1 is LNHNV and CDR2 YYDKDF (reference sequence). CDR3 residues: CATSRDQRGNGYTF. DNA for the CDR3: TGTGCCACCAGCAGAGATCAAAGGGGGAATGGCTACACCTTC.

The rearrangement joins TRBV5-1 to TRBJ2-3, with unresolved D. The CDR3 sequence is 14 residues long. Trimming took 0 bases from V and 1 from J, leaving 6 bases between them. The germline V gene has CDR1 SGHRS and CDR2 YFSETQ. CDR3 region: CASSLAPGTDTQYF. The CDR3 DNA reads TGCGCCAGCAGCTTGGCCCCGGGCACAGATACGCAGTATTTT.

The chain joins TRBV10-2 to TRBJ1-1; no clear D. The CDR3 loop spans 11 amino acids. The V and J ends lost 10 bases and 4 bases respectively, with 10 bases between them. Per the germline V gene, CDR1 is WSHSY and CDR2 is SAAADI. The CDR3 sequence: CATRLGTEAFF. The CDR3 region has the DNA TGCGCCACCCGGCTGGGCACTGAAGCTTTCTTT.

In nucleotides, the CDR3 is TGTGCCAGCAGCTTAGGTTCTCGGACAGGGGAAAGCTACGAGCAGTACTTC. Its translation is CASSLGSRTGESYEQYF. The chain has TRBV7-8 and TRBJ2-7; 9 bases map to TRBD1. The CDR3 has 17 amino acids. Germline loops: CDR1 SGHVS, CDR2 FQNEAQ. With V trimmed by 1 base and J by 3 bases, 10 bases remained unmatched.